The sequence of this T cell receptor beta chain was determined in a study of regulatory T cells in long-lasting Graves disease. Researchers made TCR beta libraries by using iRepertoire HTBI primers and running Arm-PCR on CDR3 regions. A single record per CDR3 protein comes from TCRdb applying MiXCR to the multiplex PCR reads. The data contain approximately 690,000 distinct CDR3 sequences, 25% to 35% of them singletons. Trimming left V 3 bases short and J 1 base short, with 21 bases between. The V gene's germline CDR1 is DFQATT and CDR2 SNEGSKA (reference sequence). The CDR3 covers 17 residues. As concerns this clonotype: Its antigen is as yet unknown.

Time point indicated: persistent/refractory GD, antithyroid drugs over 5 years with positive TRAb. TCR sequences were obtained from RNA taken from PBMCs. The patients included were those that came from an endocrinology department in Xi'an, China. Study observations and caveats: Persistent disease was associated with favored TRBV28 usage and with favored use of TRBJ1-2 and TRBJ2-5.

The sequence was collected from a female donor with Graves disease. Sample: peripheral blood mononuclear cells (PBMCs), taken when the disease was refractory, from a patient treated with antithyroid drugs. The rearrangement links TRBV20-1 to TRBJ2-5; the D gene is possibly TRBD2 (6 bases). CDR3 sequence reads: CSARRRSPGVGQETQYF. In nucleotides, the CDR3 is TGCAGTGCTAGGAGGCGGTCCCCGGGGGTAGGCCAAGAGACCCAGTACTTC.